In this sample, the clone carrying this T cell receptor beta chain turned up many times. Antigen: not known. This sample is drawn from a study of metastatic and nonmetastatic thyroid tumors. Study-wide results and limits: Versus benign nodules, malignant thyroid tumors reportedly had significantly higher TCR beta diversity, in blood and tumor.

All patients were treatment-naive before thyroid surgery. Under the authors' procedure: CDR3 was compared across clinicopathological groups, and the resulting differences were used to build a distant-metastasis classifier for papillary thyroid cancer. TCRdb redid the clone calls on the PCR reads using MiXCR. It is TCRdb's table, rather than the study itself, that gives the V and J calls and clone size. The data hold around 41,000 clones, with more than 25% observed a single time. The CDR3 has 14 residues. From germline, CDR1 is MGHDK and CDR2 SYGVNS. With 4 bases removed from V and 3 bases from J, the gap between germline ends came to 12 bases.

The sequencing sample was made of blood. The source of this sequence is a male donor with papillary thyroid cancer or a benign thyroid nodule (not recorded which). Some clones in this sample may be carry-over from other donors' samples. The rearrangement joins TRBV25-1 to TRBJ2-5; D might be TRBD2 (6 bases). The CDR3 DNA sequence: TGTGCCAGCAGTGTCCGCGGCGGGGAAGAGACCCAGTACTTC. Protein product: CASSVRGGEETQYF.